Below are 8 T cell receptor beta chains sequenced from a single sample in a study of cytomegalovirus exposure and HLA in healthy donors. With 60 Vbeta and 13 Jbeta primers, the PCR was carried out. Sequencing used immunoSEQ multiplex PCR; TCRdb keeps in-frame clones, though not all of them. The sample comprises some 190,000 clones, roughly 85% of which are singletons, and 1% rests with the top ten. The sequenced sample consisted of PBMCs. These receptors came from a boy aged 2 to 9 in good health and CMV-seronegative.

The chain links TRBV15 to TRBJ2-3; tentative D call: TRBD2 (7 bases). The length of the CDR3 is 17 residues. Germline values: CDR1 LNHNV, CDR2 YYDKDF (reference sequence). Trimming stripped 0 bases from V and 4 bases from J, with 17 bases between. The DNA for the CDR3 is TGTGCCACCAGCAGAGATCAGGCGGGGGCGGGGGCAGATACGCAGTATTTT. Its protein product is CATSRDQAGAGADTQYF.

The chain combines TRBV9 with TRBJ1-2; 11 positions agree with TRBD1. V trimming: 4 bases; J trimming: 7 bases; junction bases outside the gene matches: 9. The CDR3 covers 15 residues. Germline CDR1 and CDR2: SGDLS and YYNGEE. The CDR3 sequence is CASSLGQGALGGYTF. The CDR3 bases are TGTGCCAGCAGCCTTGGACAGGGGGCGTTGGGTGGCTACACCTTC.

The chain recombines TRBV2 with TRBJ2-3; 11 nucleotides match TRBD2. This CDR3 is built from 15 residues. The V segment lost 9 bases and the J segment 7 bases; nucleotides outside the gene matches: 12. CDR1 is SNHLY and CDR2 is FYNNEI in the germline V gene. The CDR3 DNA sequence: TGTGCCAGGGAGGAGTTGACTAGCGGGACTTATACGCAGTATTTT. Amino acid sequence: CAREELTSGTYTQYF.

The rearrangement joins TRBV28 to TRBJ2-7, with TRBD1 matching over 8 bases. The length of the CDR3 is 19 residues. V shed 6 bases and J 4 bases; nucleotides not matched to a gene: 23. CDR1 and CDR2 (germline): MDHEN, SYDVKM. CDR3 protein: CASSREILQGVENDYEQYF. CDR3 in DNA: TGTGCCAGCAGCCGTGAAATATTACAGGGGGTTGAAAATGATTACGAGCAGTACTTC. The full variable domain, with the rest looked up from reference TRBV28 and TRBJ2-7, is DVKVTQSSRYLVKRTGEKVFLECVQDMDHENMFWYRQDPGLGLRLIYFSYDVKMKEKGDIPEGYSVSREKKERFSLILESASTNQTSMYLCASSREILQGVENDYEQYFGPGTRLTVT.

The chain combines TRBV5-1 with TRBJ2-2; D is perhaps TRBD2 (5 bases). The germline gives CDR1 SGHRS, CDR2 YFSETQ. V dropped 4 bases and J dropped 1 base, with 17 bases sitting between them. The CDR3 length is 17 residues. CDR3 DNA sequence: TGCGCCAGCAGCCCGGGGTATAGGACGGAGAACACCGGGGAGCTGTTTTTT. Its protein is CASSPGYRTENTGELFF.

The V call is TRBV6-5, the J call TRBJ2-7; 8 bases fit TRBD1. The length of the CDR3 is 11 residues. Germline V lookup: CDR1 MNHEY, CDR2 SVGAGI. V shed 9 bases and J 6 bases; nucleotides not matched to a gene: 4. CDR3 in DNA: TGTGCCAGTTTCCAGGGGGCCGAGCAGTACTTC. As protein: CASFQGAEQYF.

V usage is TRBV5-1 and J usage is TRBJ1-5; 9 bases align to TRBD1. This CDR3 region has 15 residues. Germline CDR1 reads SGHRS; CDR2 reads YFSETQ. The trim removed 0 bases at V and 2 bases at J, leaving 0 bases unmatched. CDR3 nucleotides: TGCGCCAGCAGCTTGGGGGACAGGGGCAATCAGCCCCAGCATTTT. This codes for CASSLGDRGNQPQHF. Full variable domain (remainder filled in from reference TRBV5-1 and TRBJ1-5): KAGVTQTPRYLIKTRGQQVTLSCSPISGHRSVSWYQQTPGQGLQFLFEYFSETQRNKGNFPGRFSGRQFSNSRSEMNVSTLELGDSALYLCASSLGDRGNQPQHFGDGTRLSIL.

This chain joins TRBV10-3 and TRBJ2-3; 10 nucleotides agree with TRBD1. The CDR3 consists of 16 residues. Germline V gene sequence: CDR1 ENHRY, CDR2 SYGVKD. With V trimmed by 4 bases and J by 2 bases, 6 bases remained unmatched. CDR3 region: CAISGPTGGLTDTQYF. The DNA of the CDR3 is TGTGCCATCAGTGGGCCGACAGGGGGCCTCACAGATACGCAGTATTTT.